This T cell receptor beta chain was identified in a study of T cells in Graves' hyperthyroidism and ophthalmopathy. Across the study: Peripheral blood was drawn at first diagnosis, prior to all treatment.

Notes on this clonotype: The antigen remains unidentified.

V was clipped by 8 bases and J by 8 bases; unmatched bases: 2. The V gene's germline CDR1 is MDHEN and CDR2 SYDVKM. This CDR3 contains 13 residues. Study-wide findings and caveats: Ophthalmopathy, which appeared later, was predicted by the model a median approximately 6.7 months before onset. Classification by a 13 V-J model distinguished ophthalmopathy from stable hyperthyroidism. Most thyroid clonotypes expanded above 0.001 were also detected in blood.

Regions amplified from RNA transcripts were the TCR beta CDR3 regions. TCR CDR3 underwent first-round RT-PCR with the HTBI primer set. TCRdb re-called the multiplex PCR reads with MiXCR, one entry per CDR3 protein. The table shows over 350,000 distinct CDR3 sequences, with roughly an eighth occurring only once. The chain is built from TRBV28 and TRBJ2-1, with 14 positions matching TRBD2. Sequencing was carried out using blood. The sequence was collected from a man over 45 with Graves' ophthalmopathy. CDR3 amino acids: CASLTSGRDEQFF. DNA for the CDR3: TGTGCCAGCCTGACTAGCGGGAGGGATGAGCAGTTCTTC.